The subject of this entry is one TCR beta chain. Antigen unknown. V lost 5 bases and J 4 bases, leaving 13 bases between the germline ends. CDR3 size: 14 residues. In germline, CDR1 is SGHVS, CDR2 FQNEAQ. In making TCR beta libraries, quantitative 5'-RACE with molecular barcodes was used. TCRdb called the 5' RACE reads again in MiXCR, with one record for every CDR3 protein. The table shows approximately 200,000 distinct CDR3 sequences, with 10% to 15% occurring only once. This entry comes from a study of CD8 T cells in ankylosing spondylitis. Study-level points and caveats: Disease-linked clones were reportedly significantly enriched in matched ankylosing spondylitis synovial fluid. Past studies reported some motif variants in reactive arthritis synovial fluid and blood.

The source is a female donor with ankylosing spondylitis or in good health (not recorded which). The rearrangement links TRBV7-8 to TRBJ2-3; no definite D call. Sequenced input: blood, either unsorted or a sorted T cell fraction (not recorded which). The CDR3 reads CASSRTTSSDTQYF. CDR3 nucleotides: TGTGCCAGCAGCCGTACAACGAGTTCAGATACGCAGTATTTT.